This T cell receptor (beta chain) was recovered during a study of shared clonotypes between healthy human individuals. Study-wide results and limits: Depth was large, yet rarefaction showed that sorted-subset sequencing was incomplete. In general, naive subsets displayed greater estimated richness than memory subsets did. Sequencing depth was expected to influence donor clonotype sharing.

The germline gives CDR1 ENHRY, CDR2 SYGVKD. V trimming: 2 bases; J trimming: 6 bases; junction bases outside the gene matches: 7. This CDR3 is built from 16 residues. Assay used: immunoSEQ multiplex PCR; TCRdb lists only in-frame clones, some missing. The repertoire holds millions of clones, with 95% as singletons. Remarks on this clone: Its antigen is as yet unknown.

V usage is TRBV10-3 and J usage is TRBJ1-5; 10 bases fit TRBD1. Sequenced input: naive CD4+ T cells sorted from blood. Subset here: CD45RA+ positively selected. The sequence came from a man aged 18 to 30 in good health. Written as DNA, the CDR3 is TGTGCCATCAGTGAGAGGTCGACAGGGGGCGGTCAGCCCCAGCATTTT. Protein: CAISERSTGGGQPQHF.